Listed here is a single TCR beta chain. Gene names and germline match the mouse. The sequenced fragment ends 1 residue before the CDR3 boundary, so the rest is inferred from the germline J gene. The data originate from a study of tissue T cells after allogeneic stem cell transplantation. V shed 0 bases and J 0 bases; nucleotides not matched to a gene: 3. The CDR3 loop spans 16 amino acids. Looked up from germline, CDR1 is SGHND and CDR2 is FRSKSL. Profiled with immunoSEQ multiplex PCR; TCRdb holds only in-frame clones, not every one. The data contain more than 45,000 clones, 65% to 80% of them seen just once; the ten biggest clones take up 0.7%.

Material for sequencing was sorted cells pooled from one or two spleens. The chain employs TRBV15 and TRBJ2-3, with 7 bases that match TRBD2. This clonotype was sampled from a pool of C57BL/6 mice in good health. This chain's CDR3 is CASSLALGESAETLYF. CDR3 DNA (partial): TGTGCCAGCAGTTTAGCGCTGGGGGAGAGTGCAGAAACGCTGTAT.